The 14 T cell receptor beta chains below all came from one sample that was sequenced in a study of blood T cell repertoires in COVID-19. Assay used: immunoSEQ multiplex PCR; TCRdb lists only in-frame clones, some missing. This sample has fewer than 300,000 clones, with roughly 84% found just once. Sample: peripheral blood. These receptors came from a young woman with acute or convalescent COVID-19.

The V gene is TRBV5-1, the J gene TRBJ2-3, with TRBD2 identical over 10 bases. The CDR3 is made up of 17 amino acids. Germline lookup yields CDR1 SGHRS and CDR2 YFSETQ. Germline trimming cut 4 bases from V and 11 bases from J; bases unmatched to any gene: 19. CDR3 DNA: TGCGCCAGCAGCGACGGTCCAGCGGGAGGGCTCCCAGTCGAGCAGTATTTT. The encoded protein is CASSDGPAGGLPVEQYF.

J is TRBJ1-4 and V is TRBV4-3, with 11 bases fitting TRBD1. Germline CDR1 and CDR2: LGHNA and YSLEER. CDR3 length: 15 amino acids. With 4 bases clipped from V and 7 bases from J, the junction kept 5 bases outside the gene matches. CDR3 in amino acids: CASSPAGTGGEKLFF. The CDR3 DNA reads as TGCGCCAGCAGCCCCGCCGGGACAGGGGGTGAAAAACTGTTTTTT.

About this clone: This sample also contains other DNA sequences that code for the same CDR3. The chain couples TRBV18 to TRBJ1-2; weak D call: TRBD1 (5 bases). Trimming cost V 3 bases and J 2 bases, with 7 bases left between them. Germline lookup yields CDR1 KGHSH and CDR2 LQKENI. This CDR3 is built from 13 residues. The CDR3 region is CASSPGGNYGYTF. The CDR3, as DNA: TGTGCCAGCTCACCGGGGGGGAACTATGGCTACACCTTC.

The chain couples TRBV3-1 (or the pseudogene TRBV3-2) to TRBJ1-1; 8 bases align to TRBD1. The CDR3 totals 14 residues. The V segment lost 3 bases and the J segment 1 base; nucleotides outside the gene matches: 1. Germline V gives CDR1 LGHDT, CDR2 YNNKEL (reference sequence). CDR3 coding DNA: TGTGCCAGCAGCCATGGGACAGGGAACACTGAAGCTTTCTTT. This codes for CASSHGTGNTEAFF.

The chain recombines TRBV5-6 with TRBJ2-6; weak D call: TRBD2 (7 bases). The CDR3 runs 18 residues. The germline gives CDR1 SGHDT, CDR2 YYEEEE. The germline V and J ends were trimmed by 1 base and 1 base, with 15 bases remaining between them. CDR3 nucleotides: TGTGCCAGCAGCTTGTGGCGGGGGCTCATGTCTGGGGCCAACGTCCTGACTTTC. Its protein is CASSLWRGLMSGANVLTF. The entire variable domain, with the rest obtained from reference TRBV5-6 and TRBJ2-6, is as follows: DAGVTQSPTHLIKTRGQQVTLRCSPKSGHDTVSWYQQALGQGPQFIFQYYEEEERQRGNFPDRFSGHQFPNYSSELNVNALLLGDSALYLCASSLWRGLMSGANVLTFGAGSRLTVL.

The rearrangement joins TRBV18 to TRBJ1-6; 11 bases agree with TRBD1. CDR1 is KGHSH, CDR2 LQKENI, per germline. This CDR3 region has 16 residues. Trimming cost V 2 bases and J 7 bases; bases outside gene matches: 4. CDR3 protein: CASSPYGTGGNSPLHF. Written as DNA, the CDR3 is TGTGCCAGCTCACCATACGGGACAGGGGGGAATTCACCCCTCCACTTT.

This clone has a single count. The CDR3 sequence: CASSFAGSGNTIYF. In DNA form, the CDR3 reads TGTGCCAGCAGCTTCGCAGGGTCCGGAAACACCATATATTTT. V is TRBV7-9 and J is TRBJ1-3; a possible D gene is TRBD1 (5 bases). CDR1 SEHNR and CDR2 FQNEAQ come from the germline V gene (reference sequence). The CDR3 length is 14 residues. Trimming took 3 bases from V and 4 from J, leaving 10 bases between them.

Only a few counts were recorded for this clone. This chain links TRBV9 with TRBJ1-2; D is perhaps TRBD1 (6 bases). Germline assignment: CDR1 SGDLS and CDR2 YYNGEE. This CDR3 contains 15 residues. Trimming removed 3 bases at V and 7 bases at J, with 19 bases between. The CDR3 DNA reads TGTGCCAGCAGCGACCCCGGCGGGGGGCCGGGTGGCTACACCTTC. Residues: CASSDPGGGPGGYTF.

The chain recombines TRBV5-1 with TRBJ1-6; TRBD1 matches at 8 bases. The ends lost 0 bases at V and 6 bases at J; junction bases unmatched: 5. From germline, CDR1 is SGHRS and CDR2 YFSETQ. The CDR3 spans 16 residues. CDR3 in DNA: TGCGCCAGCAGCTTGGCAGGGGGCCATGGTAATTCACCCCTCCACTTT. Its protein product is CASSLAGGHGNSPLHF.

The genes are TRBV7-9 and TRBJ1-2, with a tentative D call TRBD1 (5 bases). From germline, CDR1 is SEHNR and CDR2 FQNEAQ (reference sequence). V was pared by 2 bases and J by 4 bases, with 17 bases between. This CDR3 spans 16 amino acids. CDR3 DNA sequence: TGTGCCAGCAGCTTAAATGTTAGGGGTCATAGCTATGGCTACACCTTC. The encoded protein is CASSLNVRGHSYGYTF.

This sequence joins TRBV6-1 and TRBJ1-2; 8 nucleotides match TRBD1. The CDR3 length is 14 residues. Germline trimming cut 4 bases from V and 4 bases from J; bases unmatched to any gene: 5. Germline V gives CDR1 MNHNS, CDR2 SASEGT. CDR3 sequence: CASSGGQGVYGYTF. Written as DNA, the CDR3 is TGTGCCAGCAGTGGAGGACAGGGTGTCTATGGCTACACCTTC.

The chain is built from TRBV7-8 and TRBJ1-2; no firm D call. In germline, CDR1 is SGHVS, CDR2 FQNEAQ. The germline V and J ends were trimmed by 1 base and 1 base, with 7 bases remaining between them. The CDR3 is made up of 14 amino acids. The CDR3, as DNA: TGTGCCAGCAGCTTAGGTGGCAGTAACTATGGCTACACCTTC. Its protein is CASSLGGSNYGYTF.

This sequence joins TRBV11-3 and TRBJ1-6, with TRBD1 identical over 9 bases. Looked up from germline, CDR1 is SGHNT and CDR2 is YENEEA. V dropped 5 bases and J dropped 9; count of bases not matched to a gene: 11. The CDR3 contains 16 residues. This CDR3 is CASSLNRGHWCSPLHF. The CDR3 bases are TGTGCCAGCAGCCTGAACAGGGGGCATTGGTGTTCACCCCTCCACTTT.

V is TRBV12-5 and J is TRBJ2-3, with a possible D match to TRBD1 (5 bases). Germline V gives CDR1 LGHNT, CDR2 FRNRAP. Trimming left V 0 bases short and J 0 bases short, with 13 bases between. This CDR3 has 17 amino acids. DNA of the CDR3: TGTGCTAGTGGTTTGGTAGCTCAGGGCTCTAGCACAGATACGCAGTATTTT. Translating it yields CASGLVAQGSSTDTQYF. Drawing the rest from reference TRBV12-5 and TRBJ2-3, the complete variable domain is DARVTQTPRHKVTEMGQEVTMRCQPILGHNTVFWYRQTMMQGLELLAYFRNRAPLDDSGMPKDRFSAEMPDATLATLKIQPSEPRDSAVYFCASGLVAQGSSTDTQYFGPGTRLTVL.